One and the same sample provided the 20 T cell receptor beta chains below, sequenced in a study of T cells expressing NK-cell markers. TCRdb re-analyzed the 5' RACE reads; it lists each CDR3 protein once, without DNA. The sample data list about 170,000 distinct CDR3 sequences. Sequencing was done on a sample of blood T cells: a sorted CD56 or NKG2C T cell subset, CD4+ or CD8+ T cells, or bulk PBMC T cells (not recorded which). The receptor set was obtained from a man aged 18-69 years in good health.

The chain recombines TRBV28 with TRBJ2-2; TCRdb lists TRBD2, though no DNA is available to test this call. CDR3 length: 15 amino acids. Germline V gene data show CDR1 as MDHEN and CDR2 as SYDVKM. CDR3 loop: CASSSGGRDTGELFF.

The chain links TRBV4-1 to TRBJ2-7; TCRdb returns TRBD1, unconfirmable since there is no DNA. Germline V CDR1 and CDR2: MGHRA, YSYEKL. There are 15 residues in the CDR3. CDR3 sequence: CASSQVDRYSYEQYF.

The V call is TRBV18, the J call TRBJ2-2. Per the germline V gene, CDR1 is KGHSH and CDR2 is LQKENI. The CDR3 is 16 amino acids. The CDR3 is CASSPPAGMNTGELFF.

The chain joins TRBV7-9 to TRBJ2-2; no DNA is available, so the TRBD1 call from TCRdb remains unchecked. The CDR3 consists of 17 residues. Per germline, CDR1 SEHNR and CDR2 FQNEAQ (reference sequence). CDR3 protein: CASSPWYWTTNTGELFF.

This chain joins TRBV13 and TRBJ2-5; TCRdb picks TRBD1, but there is no DNA to check that call. The length of the CDR3 is 18 residues. Germline V gives CDR1 PRHDT, CDR2 FYEKMQ (reference sequence). The CDR3 here is CASSWDMMRGTRQETQYF.

This chain joins TRBV7-9 and TRBJ2-3; TCRdb's D call, TRBD2, is unchecked because there is no DNA. This CDR3 region has 11 residues. Germline V gene data show CDR1 as SEHNR and CDR2 as FQNEAQ (reference sequence). The CDR3 loop reads CACEGLNVWYF.

The V gene is TRBV20-1, the J gene TRBJ2-3. This CDR3 has 11 residues. Germline-derived CDR1 and CDR2 are DFQATT and SNEGSKA (reference sequence). The CDR3 is CSARRADTQYF.

This rearrangement joins TRBV19 to TRBJ1-4; TCRdb picks TRBD1, but there is no DNA to check that call. The germline V gene encodes CDR1 LNHDA and CDR2 SQIVND (reference sequence). The CDR3 consists of 15 residues. This CDR3 reads CASSPRTAINEKLFF.

V is TRBV15 and J is TRBJ2-7; TCRdb returns TRBD1, unconfirmable since there is no DNA. CDR1 is LNHNV and CDR2 is YYDKDF in the germline V gene (reference sequence). The CDR3 has 14 residues. The CDR3 here is CATSAGGSNYEQYF. The variable domain in full, with the rest retrieved from reference TRBV15 and TRBJ2-7, is DAMVIQNPRYQVTQFGKPVTLSCSQTLNHNVMYWYQQKSSQAPKLLFHYYDKDFNNEADTPDNFQSRRPNTSFCFLDIRSPGLGDTAMYLCATSAGGSNYEQYFGPGTRLTVT.

The rearrangement links TRBV7-6 to TRBJ1-6; the TCRdb D gene call, TRBD1, has no DNA to confirm it. CDR3 length: 15 amino acids. Per the germline V gene, CDR1 is SGHVS and CDR2 is FNYEAQ. This CDR3 reads CASSTSGTGNSPLHF.

The J gene is TRBJ2-7, the V gene TRBV28; no DNA is available, so the TRBD1 call from TCRdb remains unchecked. This CDR3 is built from 14 residues. The germline gives CDR1 MDHEN, CDR2 SYDVKM. Here the CDR3 reads CASSFRGLGYEQYF.

The rearrangement links TRBV27 to TRBJ1-2; TCRdb indicates TRBD1, and absent DNA this call remains unverified. This CDR3 contains 17 residues. Germline loops: CDR1 MNHEY, CDR2 SMNVEV (reference sequence). The CDR3 loop is CASSSVWTGAAEGDYTF.

This chain links TRBV2 with TRBJ1-1. Per the germline V gene, CDR1 is SNHLY and CDR2 is FYNNEI. There are 15 residues in the CDR3. The CDR3 is CASMGGEIMNTEAFF. The whole variable domain, remainder taken from reference TRBV2 and TRBJ1-1, is EPEVTQTPSHQVTQMGQEVILRCVPISNHLYFYWYRQILGQKVEFLVSFYNNEISEKSEIFDDQFSVERPDGSNFTLKIRSTKLEDSAMYFCASMGGEIMNTEAFFGQGTRLTVV.

The gene calls are TRBV12-3 or TRBV12-4 and TRBJ1-2; no DNA is available, so the TRBD1 call from TCRdb remains unchecked. The CDR3 contains 15 residues. The CDR3 here is CASSLAVGAHYGYTF.

The chain recombines TRBV18 with TRBJ1-1. The CDR3 consists of 13 residues. Per the germline V gene, CDR1 is KGHSH and CDR2 is LQKENI. CDR3 sequence reads: CASTGGVYTEAFF.

V usage is TRBV5-6 and J usage is TRBJ2-1. CDR3 length: 15 amino acids. Germline V gene data show CDR1 as SGHDT and CDR2 as YYEEEE. CDR3 region: CASSFRDREYNEQFF.

The V and J genes are TRBV15 and TRBJ2-7. Germline V lookup: CDR1 LNHNV, CDR2 YYDKDF (reference sequence). CDR3 size: 14 residues. The CDR3 loop reads CATSRLGPLYEQYF.

This rearrangement joins TRBV29-1 to TRBJ2-2; TCRdb's D call, TRBD1, is unchecked because there is no DNA. From germline, CDR1 is SQVTM and CDR2 ANQGSEA. The length of the CDR3 is 14 residues. This chain's CDR3 is CSVGRQTNTGELFF.

The chain joins TRBV10-3 to TRBJ2-1; TCRdb picks TRBD2, but there is no DNA to check that call. The CDR3 is made up of 14 amino acids. Germline V CDR1 and CDR2: ENHRY, SYGVKD. This chain's CDR3 is CATKTSGGRDEQFF.

The rearrangement joins TRBV27 to TRBJ1-3. The germline V gene encodes CDR1 MNHEY and CDR2 SMNVEV (reference sequence). This CDR3 contains 13 residues. CDR3 sequence reads: CASVWQPGNTIYF.